This section outlines one T cell receptor (beta chain) sequence together with its context. The sample has other DNA sequences that encode this CDR3 too. These data belong to a study of blood T cell repertoires in COVID-19. Study in general: Samples representing acute and convalescent COVID-19 were sourced from the United States, Italy and Spain. The analysed material was cDNA or gDNA that came from T cells, B-cell-depleted T cells, or PBMCs.

Germline assignment: CDR1 SGHRS and CDR2 YFSETQ. CDR3 length equals 14 residues. The V and J ends lost 4 bases and 1 base, in that order; junction bases with no gene match: 3. In the authors' workflow: Researchers report that nucleated cell counts were estimated from reference gene primer amplification. The table came from immunoSEQ multiplex PCR; TCRdb's copy has only in-frame clones and leaves some out. The V and J calls and clone size are taken from that table; D and trimming were inferred from the DNA. The repertoire consists of 120,000 to 150,000 clones, with 80% to 90% occurring once and the leading ten covering approximately 2.8%.

The sequenced sample was peripheral blood. The clonotype originates from a woman aged 55-69 years with active COVID-19. The chain combines TRBV5-1 with TRBJ2-3; 7 nucleotides line up with TRBD1. CDR3 DNA: TGCGCCAGCAGCCCGGGGACAGGCACAGATACGCAGTATTTT. Translating gives CASSPGTGTDTQYF.